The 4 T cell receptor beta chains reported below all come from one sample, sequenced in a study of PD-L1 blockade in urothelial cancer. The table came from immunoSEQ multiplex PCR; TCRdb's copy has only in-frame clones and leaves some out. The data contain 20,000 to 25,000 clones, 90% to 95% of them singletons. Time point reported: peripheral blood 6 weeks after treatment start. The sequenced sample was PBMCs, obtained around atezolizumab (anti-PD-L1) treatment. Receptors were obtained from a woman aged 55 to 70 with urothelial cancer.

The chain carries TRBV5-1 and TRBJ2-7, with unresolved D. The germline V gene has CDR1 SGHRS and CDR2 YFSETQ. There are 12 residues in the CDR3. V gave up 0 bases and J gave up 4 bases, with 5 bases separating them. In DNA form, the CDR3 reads TGCGCCAGCAGCTTGGTTCGTTACGAGCAGTACTTC. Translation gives CASSLVRYEQYF.

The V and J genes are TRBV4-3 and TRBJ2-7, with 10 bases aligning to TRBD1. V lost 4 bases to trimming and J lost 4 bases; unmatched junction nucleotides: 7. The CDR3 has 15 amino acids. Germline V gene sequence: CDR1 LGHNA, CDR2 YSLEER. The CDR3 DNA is TGCGCCAGCAGCCGCAGACAGGGGGCCGGGTACGAGCAGTACTTC. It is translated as CASSRRQGAGYEQYF.

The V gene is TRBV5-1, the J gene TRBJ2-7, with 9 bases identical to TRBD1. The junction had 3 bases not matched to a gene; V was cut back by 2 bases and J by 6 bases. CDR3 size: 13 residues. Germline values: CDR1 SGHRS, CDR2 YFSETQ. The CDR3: CASSFETGGEQYF. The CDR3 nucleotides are TGCGCCAGCAGCTTCGAGACAGGGGGCGAGCAGTACTTC. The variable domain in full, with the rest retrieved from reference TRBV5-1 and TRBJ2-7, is KAGVTQTPRYLIKTRGQQVTLSCSPISGHRSVSWYQQTPGQGLQFLFEYFSETQRNKGNFPGRFSGRQFSNSRSEMNVSTLELGDSALYLCASSFETGGEQYFGPGTRLTVT.

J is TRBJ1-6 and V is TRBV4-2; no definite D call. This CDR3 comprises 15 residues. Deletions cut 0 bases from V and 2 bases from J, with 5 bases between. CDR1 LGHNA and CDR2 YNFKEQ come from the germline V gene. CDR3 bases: TGTGCCAGCAGCCAAGATCGGGCCTATAATTCACCCCTCCACTTT. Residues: CASSQDRAYNSPLHF.